These T cell receptor beta chains were read from a single sample in a study of metastatic and nonmetastatic thyroid tumors. Via MiXCR, TCRdb re-called the PCR reads. The sample includes some 46,000 clones, 24% seen only once; the top ten take around 3.4%. The source material was blood. Receptors were obtained from a male donor with papillary thyroid cancer or a benign thyroid nodule (not recorded which). Some clones in this sample may be carry-over from other donors' samples. Both conserved end residues are part of each CDR3. The D gene is left open where the match is weak. Not every row has a clone size; where given, it reads once, few, many or a size class.

j_call clone_size v_call d_call cdr3_aa cdr3_nt
TRBJ2-5 many TRBV9 - CASSVDSDRQETQYF TGTGCCAGCAGCGTAGACTCTGACAGACAAGAGACCCAGTACTTC
TRBJ2-1 few TRBV6-1 - CASSRPASSYNEQFF TGTGCCAGCAGTCGCCCCGCCAGCTCCTACAATGAGCAGTTCTTC
TRBJ2-1 many TRBV9 - CASSGAVQFF TGTGCCAGCAGCGGTGCTGTGCAGTTCTTC
TRBJ1-2 few TRBV6-1 TRBD1 CSSRSGTGGLINYGYTF TGTTCCAGCAGAAGCGGGACAGGGGGTTTGATTAACTATGGCTACACCTTC
TRBJ1-1 - TRBV11-3 - CASSRGQLNTEAFF TGTGCCAGCAGCCGGGGACAATTGAACACTGAAGCTTTCTTT
TRBJ1-6 many TRBV2 - CASSEVDNSPLHF TGTGCCAGCAGCGAGGTGGATAATTCACCCCTCCACTTT
TRBJ2-7 - TRBV30 - CAWSPVGEQYF TGTGCCTGGAGCCCCGTGGGGGAGCAGTACTTC
TRBJ1-6 - TRBV18 - CASSPRGDSPLHF TGTGCCAGCTCACCCCGGGGGGATTCACCCCTCCACTTT
TRBJ2-7 few TRBV2 TRBD2 CASTLSAGAGEQYF TGTGCCAGCACCCTCTCAGCGGGAGCTGGAGAGCAGTACTTC
TRBJ1-1 - TRBV5-1 - CASSSRVITDTEAFF TGCGCCAGCAGCTCCCGAGTCATTACAGACACTGAAGCTTTCTTT
TRBJ2-3 - TRBV11-2 TRBD2 CASSLGLWLAGVYTDTQYF TGTGCCAGCAGCTTAGGTCTTTGGCTAGCGGGAGTTTACACAGATACGCAGTATTTT
TRBJ2-7 - TRBV16 TRBD1 CASSQSGQGTYEQYF TGTGCCAGCAGCCAATCTGGACAGGGAACCTACGAGCAGTACTTC
TRBJ1-3 - TRBV6-1 - CASNPSASSGNTIYF TGTGCCAGCAACCCTTCGGCTTCCTCTGGAAACACCATATATTTT
TRBJ2-7 medium-sized TRBV6-1 - CASSEGQGTYEQYF TGTGCCAGCAGTGAAGGGCAGGGAACCTACGAGCAGTACTTC
TRBJ2-1 - TRBV5-1 TRBD2 CASSLHSGRGYNEQFF TGCGCCAGCAGCTTGCATAGCGGGAGGGGCTACAATGAGCAGTTCTTC
TRBJ1-6 medium-sized TRBV15 - CATSRSTGDSPLHF TGTGCCACCAGCAGAAGTACGGGGGATTCACCCCTCCACTTT
TRBJ1-6 many TRBV18 - CASSRQTGPGGNSPLHF TGTGCCAGCTCACGACAGACAGGTCCCGGAGGTAATTCACCCCTCCACTTT
TRBJ1-1 many TRBV11-2 - CASSSVGGLNTEAFF TGTGCCAGCAGCTCGGTGGGGGGGCTGAACACTGAAGCTTTCTTT
TRBJ2-1 many TRBV6-5 TRBD1 CASSYRGQGMNEQFF TGTGCCAGCAGTTACCGAGGACAGGGGATGAATGAGCAGTTCTTC
TRBJ2-4 many TRBV20-1 TRBD1 CSARFTQGAGAKNIQYF TGCAGTGCTAGATTCACGCAGGGGGCTGGGGCCAAAAACATTCAGTACTTC
TRBJ2-4 few TRBV7-2 - CASSSDRRNIQYF TGTGCCAGCAGCTCCGACAGAAGAAACATTCAGTACTTC
TRBJ2-3 many TRBV28 - CASRGTTDTQYF TGTGCCAGCCGGGGCACCACAGATACGCAGTATTTT
TRBJ2-1 few TRBV6-1 - CANSGTNYDEQFF TGTGCCAACTCCGGGACAAACTACGATGAGCAGTTCTTC
TRBJ2-2 few TRBV28 - CASTLTDSAGRRELFF TGTGCCAGCACCCTTACCGACAGCGCCGGGCGAAGGGAGCTGTTTTTT
TRBJ2-4 - TRBV6-5 - CASSYSGTGINIQYF TGTGCCAGCAGTTACTCGGGGACGGGCATAAACATTCAGTACTTC
TRBJ2-1 - TRBV4-1 - CASSQVCDGLRAEQFF TGCGCCAGCAGCCAAGTCTGTGATGGGCTTCGGGCTGAGCAGTTCTTC
TRBJ2-7 many TRBV5-1 - CASSLGGGRVGEQYF TGCGCCAGCAGCCTCGGGGGCGGGAGAGTAGGCGAGCAGTACTTC
TRBJ2-1 - TRBV18 - CASSPPIQRYEQFF TGTGCCAGCTCCCCACCCATCCAGCGGTATGAGCAGTTCTTC
TRBJ1-6 few TRBV27 - CASSLEGEYYNSPLHF TGTGCCAGCAGTTTGGAAGGGGAGTACTATAATTCACCCCTCCACTTT
TRBJ2-5 - TRBV20-1 TRBD2 CSAPGGWTQYF TGCAGTGCCCCGGGAGGATGGACCCAGTACTTC
TRBJ2-7 medium-sized TRBV6-5 TRBD2 CASSYSAGGRYEQYF TGTGCCAGCAGTTACTCGGCGGGGGGCCGCTACGAGCAGTACTTC
TRBJ1-4 few TRBV20-1 - CSARDLAGNRANEKLFF TGCAGTGCTAGAGATCTTGCGGGGAACAGGGCTAATGAAAAACTGTTCTTT
TRBJ2-7 - TRBV30 - CAWRGGGKAGSNEQYF TGTGCCTGGAGGGGAGGGGGTAAGGCGGGAAGCAACGAGCAGTACTTC
TRBJ1-5 - TRBV20-1 - CSAEKQGATGNQPQHF TGCAGTGCAGAAAAACAGGGAGCGACGGGCAATCAGCCCCAGCATTTT
TRBJ2-5 - TRBV30 - CACSGKETQYF TGTGCCTGCTCAGGAAAAGAGACCCAGTACTTC
TRBJ2-3 many TRBV20-1 - CSARDWGREVSDTQYF TGCAGTGCTAGAGATTGGGGCAGGGAGGTATCAGATACGCAGTATTTT
TRBJ1-3 many TRBV9 TRBD1 CASSVTTGGTGNTIYF TGTGCCAGCAGCGTGACGACAGGGGGAACTGGAAACACCATATATTTT
TRBJ2-7 - TRBV4-1 - CASSQDRLASDEQYF TGCGCCAGCAGCCAAGACCGCCTAGCTTCAGACGAGCAGTACTTC
TRBJ1-1 many TRBV28 - CASSNIRGRSMNTEAFF TGTGCCAGCAGTAACATAAGGGGTAGGAGCATGAACACTGAAGCTTTCTTT
TRBJ1-2 - TRBV20-1 - CSADTNYGYTF TGCAGTGCGGACACGAACTATGGCTACACCTTC
TRBJ2-7 - TRBV28 - CASRRRGTPQIYEQYF TGTGCCAGCAGGCGGCGCGGGACACCTCAAATATACGAGCAGTACTTC
TRBJ1-1 medium-sized TRBV30 - CAWSVGGAGEAFF TGTGCCTGGAGTGTAGGGGGGGCCGGCGAAGCTTTCTTT
TRBJ1-4 many TRBV29-1 TRBD1 CSVGEGAPNEKLFF TGCAGCGTTGGGGAGGGGGCCCCTAATGAAAAACTGTTTTTT
TRBJ1-3 many TRBV19 TRBD1 CASTDRGDMARGNTIYF TGTGCCAGTACTGACAGGGGGGACATGGCCCGTGGAAACACCATATATTTT
TRBJ2-7 many TRBV9 - CASSVDGHSYEQYF TGTGCCAGCAGCGTAGACGGCCACTCCTACGAGCAGTACTTC
TRBJ1-6 many TRBV4-1 - CASSPQGQNSPLHF TGCGCCAGCAGCCCCCAGGGCCAGAATTCACCCCTCCACTTT
TRBJ1-2 medium-sized TRBV19 TRBD1 CASGSNRGYGYTF TGTGCCAGTGGATCCAACAGGGGCTATGGCTACACCTTC
TRBJ2-3 - TRBV24-1 TRBD1 CATSDADRGMDTQYF TGTGCCACCAGTGATGCCGACAGGGGGATGGATACGCAGTATTTT
TRBJ2-1 - TRBV6-2/TRBV6-3 TRBD2 CASSYGGSGSNEQFF TGTGCCAGCAGTTACGGGGGTAGCGGGAGCAATGAGCAGTTCTTC
TRBJ2-1 few TRBV28 - CASSFISESYNEQFF TGTGCCAGCAGTTTCATCTCGGAGTCCTACAATGAGCAGTTCTTC
TRBJ2-5 many TRBV5-1 TRBD2 CASSLRLAGGSGETQYF TGCGCCAGCAGCTTGAGGCTAGCGGGAGGTTCGGGAGAGACCCAGTACTTC
TRBJ2-7 - TRBV19 - CASSERTTLYEQYF TGTGCCAGTAGTGAGCGGACTACCCTCTACGAGCAGTACTTC
TRBJ2-7 medium-sized TRBV6-1 - CAKGCSSYEQYF TGTGCCAAAGGGTGCTCATCCTACGAGCAGTACTTC
TRBJ2-2 medium-sized TRBV4-1 TRBD2 CASSHNPGLARSGELFF TGCGCCAGCAGCCACAACCCTGGACTAGCAAGGTCCGGGGAGCTGTTTTTT
TRBJ2-3 few TRBV7-2 TRBD2 CASSLSGVGTDTQYF TGTGCCAGCAGCCTTAGCGGGGTGGGCACAGATACGCAGTATTTT